This T cell receptor beta chain came from a study of blood T cell repertoires in COVID-19. Study as a whole: Sites across the United States, Italy and Spain contributed samples from acute and convalescent COVID-19.

Germline V gives CDR1 MDHEN, CDR2 SYDVKM. With V trimmed by 7 bases and J by 0 bases, 8 bases remained unmatched. CDR3 length: 15 residues. Original handling: Reference gene primer amplification yielded estimated nucleated cell counts. Method: immunoSEQ multiplex PCR; TCRdb's copy keeps in-frame clones and lacks some. The D gene and trimming were derived from the DNA, and the V and J assignments and clone size from that table. The sample records about 110,000 clones, around 90% being singletons. The chain joins TRBV28 to TRBJ2-7; 8 bases line up with TRBD1. The TCR originated in a human donor in a cohort sampled during active COVID-19. Sequencing was done on a sample of peripheral blood. The DNA of the CDR3 is TGTGCCAGCACTCGTCCGGGACAGGCCTCCTACGAGCAGTACTTC. This codes for CASTRPGQASYEQYF.